Each of the 30 T cell receptor beta chains below was sequenced from the same sample in a study of vaccination and CD4 T cells after COVID-19. Their target antigens are unknown. Sequencing of DNA taken from cultured CD4+ T cells relied on the Oncomine TCR Beta short-read assay. TCRdb ran MiXCR on the PCR reads and lists one entry per CDR3 protein. The sample carries roughly 14,000 distinct CDR3 sequences, 30% to 40% recorded once. Documented treatment: roughly 11-day PBMC culture with coronavirus spike peptide pools or control peptides (ViraFEST assay). Sequencing was performed on CD4+ T cells from blood, cultured in vitro, taken before SARS-CoV-2 vaccination. These receptors were taken from a human donor who had recovered from COVID-19.

The V call is TRBV4-3, the J call TRBJ2-3, with D perhaps matching TRBD1 (5 bases). V dropped 0 bases and J dropped 2 bases, with 9 bases sitting between them. Germline CDR1 is LGHNA and CDR2 is YSLEER. This CDR3 is 15 amino acids long. CDR3 region: CASSQDYRNTDTQYF. The CDR3 DNA reads as TGCGCCAGCAGCCAAGACTACAGGAACACAGATACGCAGTATTTT.

This clonotype is labeled as medium-sized (0.01 to 0.1%). The chain employs TRBV7-2 and TRBJ1-5, with D uncertain. The V end was cut by 1 base, the J end by 9 bases, with 13 bases between. Germline values: CDR1 SGHTA, CDR2 FQGNSA. This CDR3 is 14 amino acids long. The CDR3 region is CASSLEAGPRPQHF. The CDR3 nucleotides are TGTGCCAGCAGCTTAGAGGCCGGCCCTAGGCCCCAGCATTTT.

In this sample, this clonotype turned up a few times. The J gene is TRBJ2-3, the V gene TRBV20-1; 10 nucleotides match TRBD2. J lost 4 bases, V lost 2 bases, and 6 bases had no gene match. The CDR3 runs 15 residues. In germline, CDR1 is DFQATT, CDR2 SNEGSKA (reference sequence). The CDR3 loop is CSARTSGNWADTQYF. CDR3 in DNA: TGCAGTGCTAGAACTAGCGGGAATTGGGCAGATACGCAGTATTTT.

The chain employs TRBV6-5 and TRBJ2-7; the match to TRBD1 covers 7 bases. The CDR3 consists of 14 residues. The germline gives CDR1 MNHEY, CDR2 SVGAGI. Trimming cost V 0 bases and J 4 bases; bases outside gene matches: 3. The CDR3 loop is CASSYSRQGYEQYF. The CDR3 nucleotides read TGTGCCAGCAGTTACTCGCGACAGGGATACGAGCAGTACTTC.

The J gene is TRBJ1-2, the V gene TRBV20-1; 12 bases line up with TRBD1. The V and J ends lost 8 bases and 8 bases, in that order; junction bases with no gene match: 12. CDR1 is DFQATT and CDR2 is SNEGSKA in the germline V gene (reference sequence). The CDR3 is 14 residues long. In nucleotides, the CDR3 is TGCAGTCCCTCTCACGGGACAGGGGGCGACGGCTACACCTTC. It encodes CSPSHGTGGDGYTF.

The chain links TRBV20-1 to TRBJ1-1; D gene uncertain. CDR3 length: 13 amino acids. V lost 7 bases to trimming and J lost 6 bases, with 18 bases between them. Per germline, CDR1 DFQATT and CDR2 SNEGSKA (reference sequence). CDR3 residues: CSVRLSLMPEAFF. In DNA form, the CDR3 reads TGCAGTGTGAGGCTCTCCTTGATGCCTGAAGCTTTCTTT.

This clonotype turned up a few times. CDR3 coding DNA: TGCAGTGCAAGCTTGGACTACCTTAGGGAGACCCAGTACTTC. The encoded protein is CSASLDYLRETQYF. This chain connects TRBV20-1 to TRBJ2-5; tentative D call: TRBD2 (6 bases). V lost 6 bases and J lost 5, with 19 bases in between. The germline gives CDR1 DFQATT, CDR2 SNEGSKA (reference sequence). CDR3 length: 14 residues.

In this sample, this clonotype turned up a few times. The V gene is TRBV18, the J gene TRBJ2-5; 7 nucleotides line up with TRBD2. Germline lookup yields CDR1 KGHSH and CDR2 LQKENI. CDR3 length equals 16 residues. Trimming at V came to 1 base and at J to 3 bases, leaving 8 bases not matched to a gene. CDR3 nucleotides: TGTGCCAGCTCACCACTCCCGAGGACTAGGGAAGAGACCCAGTACTTC. This translates into CASSPLPRTREETQYF. The full variable domain, with the rest looked up from reference TRBV18 and TRBJ2-5, is NAGVMQNPRHLVRRRGQEARLRCSPMKGHSHVYWYRQLPEEGLKFMVYLQKENIIDESGMPKERFSAEFPKEGPSILRIQQVVRGDSAAYFCASSPLPRTREETQYFGPGTRLLVL.

This clonotype was counted a few times. This chain joins TRBV24-1 and TRBJ2-3; 12 bases agree with TRBD2. V lost 3 bases to trimming and J lost 5 bases; unmatched junction nucleotides: 5. In germline, CDR1 is KGHDR, CDR2 SFDVKD. The CDR3 has 16 residues. The CDR3 DNA reads as TGTGCCACCAGTGATCGGACTAGCGGGATAGGAGATACGCAGTATTTT. It is translated as CATSDRTSGIGDTQYF.

This rearrangement joins TRBV15 to TRBJ2-1; 13 bases are a match to TRBD2. V lost 3 bases to trimming and J lost 8 bases; unmatched junction nucleotides: 10. The CDR3 sequence is 17 residues long. CDR1 is LNHNV, CDR2 YYDKDF, per germline (reference sequence). CDR3 sequence reads: CATSRGLAGRGSDEQFF. The CDR3 bases are TGTGCCACCAGCAGGGGACTAGCGGGAAGGGGCAGCGATGAGCAGTTCTTC. The variable domain in full, with the rest retrieved from reference TRBV15 and TRBJ2-1, is DAMVIQNPRYQVTQFGKPVTLSCSQTLNHNVMYWYQQKSSQAPKLLFHYYDKDFNNEADTPDNFQSRRPNTSFCFLDIRSPGLGDTAMYLCATSRGLAGRGSDEQFFGPGTRLTVL.

J is TRBJ2-2 and V is TRBV7-2; possibly TRBD1 or TRBD2 for D (5 bases each). The V gene lost 3 bases and the J gene lost 4 bases, with 18 bases spanning the gap. This CDR3 region has 17 residues. The germline gives CDR1 SGHTA, CDR2 FQGNSA. CDR3: CASSFPPGQSVTGELFF. CDR3 DNA sequence: TGTGCCAGCAGCTTCCCTCCGGGGCAGTCTGTCACCGGGGAGCTGTTTTTT.

This clonotype has only a few counts. The chain recombines TRBV19 with TRBJ1-1; perhaps TRBD1 as D (6 bases). Trimming left V 3 bases short and J 3 bases short, with 11 bases between. The CDR3 extends over 14 amino acids. Looked up from germline, CDR1 is LNHDA and CDR2 is SQIVND (reference sequence). The CDR3: CASSIGTPDTEAFF. CDR3 coding DNA: TGTGCCAGTAGTATTGGGACACCGGACACTGAAGCTTTCTTT.

This chain connects TRBV11-2 to TRBJ2-7, with D hard to call. Per the germline V gene, CDR1 is SGHAT and CDR2 is FQNNGV. V gave up 0 bases and J gave up 6 bases, with 3 bases separating them. The CDR3 loop spans 11 amino acids. CDR3 amino acids: CASSLEVEQYF. In nucleotides, the CDR3 is TGTGCCAGCAGCTTAGAGGTCGAGCAGTACTTC.

The chain combines TRBV6-1 with TRBJ1-2; D not certain. The CDR3 has 15 residues. Deletions cut 0 bases from V and 6 bases from J, with 14 bases between. From germline, CDR1 is MNHNS and CDR2 SASEGT. CDR3 in amino acids: CASSEAVLSGDGYTF. CDR3 sequence (DNA): TGTGCCAGCAGTGAAGCGGTTCTCAGCGGGGATGGCTACACCTTC.

This chain joins TRBV5-1 and TRBJ1-1, with D perhaps matching TRBD1 (6 bases). V was cut by 7 bases and J by 2 bases, with 15 bases left in between. The CDR3 extends over 14 amino acids. Germline values: CDR1 SGHRS, CDR2 YFSETQ. The CDR3 loop is CASGHRVGNTEAFF. CDR3 sequence (DNA): TGCGCCAGCGGGCACAGGGTAGGAAACACTGAAGCTTTCTTT.

The chain uses TRBV6-2 or TRBV6-3 and TRBJ2-6; D call uncertain. V gave up 5 bases and J gave up 1 base, with 9 bases separating them. The CDR3 length is 15 residues. Germline lookup yields CDR1 MNHEY and CDR2 SVGEGT. CDR3 DNA: TGTGCCAGCAGTCCCGCGACGTCTGGGGCCAACGTCCTGACTTTC. This codes for CASSPATSGANVLTF.

The chain joins TRBV20-1 to TRBJ2-1, with 7 bases that match TRBD2. V dropped 4 bases and J dropped 0; count of bases not matched to a gene: 6. Germline CDR1 reads DFQATT; CDR2 reads SNEGSKA (reference sequence). The CDR3 is made up of 15 amino acids. CDR3 sequence (DNA): TGCAGTGCTAATCGAATAGCGGGCTCCTACAATGAGCAGTTCTTC. This gives the protein CSANRIAGSYNEQFF.

V is TRBV6-2 or TRBV6-3 and J is TRBJ2-1; TRBD1 or TRBD2 may be the D gene (5 bases each). Germline V CDR1 and CDR2: MNHEY, SVGEGT. CDR3 length equals 17 residues. Trimming removed 1 base from V and 7 bases from J, with 20 bases in between. This CDR3 is CASSYFTDLGVSNEQFF. CDR3 in DNA: TGTGCCAGCAGTTACTTTACGGACTTGGGGGTATCAAATGAGCAGTTCTTC.

This chain links TRBV12-3 or TRBV12-4 with TRBJ2-3; D is undetermined. CDR3 length: 14 residues. Trimming took 3 bases from V and 2 from J, leaving 9 bases between them. CDR3: CASSLGRSTDTQYF. CDR3 coding DNA: TGTGCCAGCAGTTTGGGCAGATCCACAGATACGCAGTATTTT.

Remarks on this clonotype: The junction departs from germline at one end; a sequencing error may be responsible. The chain is built from TRBV6-5 and TRBJ2-5; 14 positions agree with TRBD2. CDR1 and CDR2 from the germline V gene are MNHEY and SVGAGI. This CDR3 region has 16 residues. The CDR3 sequence: CAISSTSGGALETQYF. The CDR3 DNA sequence: TGTGCCATCAGTTCGACTAGCGGGGGGGCCTTGGAGACCCAGTACTTC.

This clonotype has only one observation. Sequence at one end of the junction differs from germline and may be a read error. J is TRBJ2-1 and V is TRBV7-3, with D hard to call. The CDR3 totals 14 residues. Germline V gene lookup returns CDR1 SGHTA and CDR2 FQGTGA. This CDR3 is CASSLKPNYSEQFF. Written as DNA, the CDR3 is TGTGCCAGCAGCTTAAAACCGAACTACAGTGAGCAGTTCTTC.

This clonotype showed up just a few times. The rearrangement links TRBV6-5 to TRBJ1-1; no definite D call. Per germline, CDR1 MNHEY and CDR2 SVGAGI. V lost 4 bases, J lost 4 bases, and 4 bases lay in between. The CDR3 is made up of 11 amino acids. The CDR3 reads CASSSRTEAFF. The CDR3 nucleotides are TGTGCCAGCAGTTCCCGCACTGAAGCTTTCTTT.

This chain connects TRBV7-3 to TRBJ1-2, with 11 positions matching TRBD1. The CDR3 totals 14 residues. CDR1 and CDR2 from the germline V gene are SGHTA and FQGTGA. The V gene end was trimmed by 5 bases and the J gene end by 4 bases; junction bases not matched to a gene: 3. The CDR3 DNA follows: TGTGCCAGCAGCGAGGGACAGGGGGGCTATGGCTACACCTTC. Encoded protein: CASSEGQGGYGYTF. The complete variable domain, with remaining parts taken from reference TRBV7-3 and TRBJ1-2, reads GAGVSQTPSNKVTEKGKYVELRCDPISGHTALYWYRQSLGQGPEFLIYFQGTGAADDSGLPNDRFFAVRPEGSVSTLKIQRTERGDSAVYLCASSEGQGGYGYTFGSGTRLTVV.

This clonotype has a handful of counts. The chain uses TRBV19 and TRBJ1-5; D gene ambiguous. The CDR3 sequence is 14 residues long. Per germline, CDR1 LNHDA and CDR2 SQIVND (reference sequence). Trimming pared 8 bases from V and 0 bases from J, leaving 11 bases between. As DNA, the CDR3 is TGTGCCAGTGAGTTAAGGAATAGCAATCAGCCCCAGCATTTT. This encodes CASELRNSNQPQHF. The full variable domain, completed using reference TRBV19 and TRBJ1-5, is DGGITQSPKYLFRKEGQNVTLSCEQNLNHDAMYWYRQDPGQGLRLIYYSQIVNDFQKGDIAEGYSVSREKKESFPLTVTSAQKNPTAFYLCASELRNSNQPQHFGDGTRLSIL.

The rearrangement uses TRBV7-2 and TRBJ1-4; D is ambiguous. The CDR3 is 14 residues long. V shed 6 bases and J shed 5 bases, with 13 bases lying between them. CDR1 is SGHTA, CDR2 FQGNSA, per germline. The CDR3 sequence: CASSRGSGNEKLFF. Here the CDR3 DNA reads TGTGCCAGCAGTCGAGGATCAGGAAATGAAAAACTGTTTTTT.

The gene calls are TRBV20-1 and TRBJ2-3, with D possibly being TRBD1 or TRBD2 (5 bases each). Trimming stripped 0 bases from V and 2 bases from J, with 15 bases between. Germline V gene sequence: CDR1 DFQATT, CDR2 SNEGSKA (reference sequence). This CDR3 has 16 amino acids. The CDR3 loop reads CSARDFRDGSTDTQYF. The CDR3 DNA sequence: TGCAGTGCTAGAGACTTCCGGGACGGTTCCACAGATACGCAGTATTTT.

This clonotype occurred a few times. This sequence joins TRBV15 and TRBJ1-2; no firm D call. Per germline, CDR1 LNHNV and CDR2 YYDKDF (reference sequence). Deletions cut 4 bases from V and 8 bases from J, with 17 bases between. The CDR3 is made up of 14 amino acids. The CDR3 DNA reads TGTGCCACCAGCACTCGGACGGTTGGGAGGGGCTACACCTTC. Amino acids: CATSTRTVGRGYTF.

This clonotype was counted only a few times. The chain employs TRBV20-1 and TRBJ1-2; possibly TRBD1 for D (6 bases). The CDR3 has 12 amino acids. CDR1 is DFQATT and CDR2 is SNEGSKA in the germline V gene (reference sequence). Trimming stripped 7 bases from V and 3 bases from J, with 12 bases between. In nucleotides, the CDR3 is TGCAGTGTCTCCAGGGGAGACTATGGCTACACCTTC. Protein sequence: CSVSRGDYGYTF.

The chain is built from TRBV19 and TRBJ2-2; D not certain. V dropped 5 bases and J dropped 0 bases, with 4 bases sitting between them. This CDR3 contains 13 residues. Germline V gives CDR1 LNHDA, CDR2 SQIVND (reference sequence). DNA of the CDR3: TGTGCCAGTAGTGATCCGAACACCGGGGAGCTGTTTTTT. Translating it yields CASSDPNTGELFF. The entire variable domain, with the rest obtained from reference TRBV19 and TRBJ2-2, is as follows: DGGITQSPKYLFRKEGQNVTLSCEQNLNHDAMYWYRQDPGQGLRLIYYSQIVNDFQKGDIAEGYSVSREKKESFPLTVTSAQKNPTAFYLCASSDPNTGELFFGEGSRLTVL.

J is TRBJ2-6 and V is TRBV27; unclear D gene. This CDR3 region has 13 residues. The germline gives CDR1 MNHEY, CDR2 SMNVEV (reference sequence). Between the trimmed V and J ends, which lost 6 bases and 2 bases, there was a span of 5 bases. The CDR3 DNA sequence: TGTGCCAGCAGGGGTACTGGGGCCAACGTCCTGACTTTC. This sequence encodes CASRGTGANVLTF.